This TCR beta chain came from a study of cytomegalovirus exposure and HLA in healthy donors. V was pared by 1 base and J by 2 bases, with 11 bases between. The CDR3 is made up of 15 amino acids. From germline, CDR1 is SGHRS and CDR2 YFSETQ. Profiled with immunoSEQ multiplex PCR; TCRdb holds only in-frame clones, not every one. The table has around 71,000 clones, approximately 94% seen once. The chain carries TRBV5-1 and TRBJ2-3; D perhaps matches TRBD1 (6 bases). Sequenced: PBMCs. This TCR came from a man between 18 and 29 years old in good health and CMV-seropositive. CDR3 residues: CASSLYSGATDTQYF. The DNA for the CDR3 is TGCGCCAGCAGCTTGTATTCAGGGGCCACAGATACGCAGTATTTT.